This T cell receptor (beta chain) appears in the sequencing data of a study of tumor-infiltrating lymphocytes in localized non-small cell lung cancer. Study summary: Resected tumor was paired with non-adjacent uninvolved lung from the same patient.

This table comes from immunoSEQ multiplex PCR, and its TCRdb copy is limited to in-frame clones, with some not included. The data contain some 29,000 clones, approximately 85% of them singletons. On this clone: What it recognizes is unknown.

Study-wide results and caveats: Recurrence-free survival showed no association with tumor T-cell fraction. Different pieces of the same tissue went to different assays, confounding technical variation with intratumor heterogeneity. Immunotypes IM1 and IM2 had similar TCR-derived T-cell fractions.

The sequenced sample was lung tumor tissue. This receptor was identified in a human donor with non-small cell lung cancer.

For the CDR3, the DNA is TGTGCCAGCAGCCCAAGAGGACAGCCCGCGAACACCGGGGAGCTGTTTTTT. This encodes CASSPRGQPANTGELFF. The V call is TRBV7-9, the J call TRBJ2-2, with D maybe TRBD1 (6 bases). The CDR3 runs to 17 residues. Between the trimmed V and J ends, which lost 5 bases and 0 bases, there was a span of 16 bases. The germline CDR1 and CDR2 sequences are SEHNR and FQNEAQ (reference sequence).